The source of this T cell receptor beta chain is a study of T cells expressing NK-cell markers. Looking at the study overall: From sorted CD3+CD56+NKG2C+, CD3+CD56+NKG2C- and CD3+CD56-NKG2C+ T cells came the TCR beta repertoires. Of eight sequenced donors, seven were HCMV-seropositive and one HCMV-seronegative. Study findings and constraints: Unclear, still, was the HCMV specificity of the expanded NKG2C+ T cell clones.

The germline CDR1 and CDR2 sequences are ENHRY and SYGVKD. The CDR3 is made up of 15 amino acids. In the case of this clonotype: What it recognizes is unknown.

TCRdb re-analyzed the 5' RACE reads; it lists each CDR3 protein once, without DNA. This table holds several thousand distinct CDR3 sequences. The sequence was collected from a man in his late teens or twenties in good health. This chain links TRBV10-3 with TRBJ1-5. The sequenced material came from blood T cells: a sorted CD56 or NKG2C T cell subset, CD4+ or CD8+ T cells, or bulk PBMC T cells (not recorded which). CDR3 loop: CAISVLARSNQPQHF.